This record concerns one T cell receptor beta chain sequence. This specimen belongs to a study of blood T cell repertoires in COVID-19. This CDR3 spans 13 amino acids. CDR1 SGHRS and CDR2 YFSETQ come from the germline V gene. J lost 8 bases, V lost 4 bases, and 6 bases had no gene match. Sequenced by immunoSEQ multiplex PCR; TCRdb stores in-frame clones only, minus some. The sample holds 220,000 or so clones; approximately 80% are singletons and the top ten take less than 20%. This TCR derives from a man aged 25-45 years with active or convalescent COVID-19. The sequenced sample was peripheral blood. The rearrangement links TRBV5-1 to TRBJ1-2; 9 bases fit TRBD1. For the CDR3, the DNA is TGCGCCAGCAGCCCTGACAGGGGGATCGGCTACACCTTC. Residues: CASSPDRGIGYTF. The whole variable domain, filled in from reference TRBV5-1 and TRBJ1-2, reads KAGVTQTPRYLIKTRGQQVTLSCSPISGHRSVSWYQQTPGQGLQFLFEYFSETQRNKGNFPGRFSGRQFSNSRSEMNVSTLELGDSALYLCASSPDRGIGYTFGSGTRLTVV.